This T cell receptor (beta chain) was sequenced in a study of blood T cell repertoires in COVID-19. Study-wide background: Sites in the United States, Italy and Spain provided acute and convalescent COVID-19 samples. The cDNA or gDNA used as material had been derived from T cells, B-cell-depleted T cells, or PBMCs.

Original methodology: The assay estimated nucleated cells by amplifying reference gene primers. Produced via immunoSEQ multiplex PCR; TCRdb's table is partial and in-frame only. V and J calls and clone size are those listed in that table; D and trimming were worked out from the DNA. The top ten hold approximately 4.3% of the sample, which has 400,000 to 550,000 clones, roughly 90% seen once. V was pared by 5 bases and J by 0 bases, with 20 bases between. Germline CDR1 is MDHEN and CDR2 is SYDVKM. The CDR3 runs 18 residues. The sequencing sample was made of peripheral blood. The TCR sequence derives from a woman in her 30s with acute or convalescent COVID-19. This sequence joins TRBV28 and TRBJ1-5; D call uncertain. The DNA for the CDR3 is TGTGCCAGCAGTCTGGAGGGCCCGACTTTTTATAGCAATCAGCCCCAGCATTTT. This codes for CASSLEGPTFYSNQPQHF.